This passage covers 14 T cell receptor beta chains from one sample sequenced in a study of a mutant IDH1 vaccine in newly diagnosed glioma. Clones were read by immunoSEQ multiplex PCR, and TCRdb kept only the in-frame ones, dropping some. The sample holds fewer than 75,000 clones, about 88% seen once. No antigens are known for them. Time point reported: week 11, during vaccination. Every vaccination contained 300 ug of the mutant IDH1 20-mer peptide and was paired with topical imiquimod. The material sequenced was PBMCs, taken from a glioma patient whose treatment included an IDH1 peptide vaccine. These receptors all stem from a woman between 50 and 59 years old with glioma.

The V and J genes are TRBV5-6 and TRBJ1-1; a possible D gene is TRBD1 (6 bases). Germline-derived CDR1 and CDR2 are SGHDT and YYEEEE. The CDR3 runs to 15 residues. Between the trimmed V and J ends, which lost 0 bases and 3 bases, there was a span of 12 bases. The CDR3 nucleotides read TGTGCCAGCAGCTTGGGGGGGCCCGGGTACACTGAAGCTTTCTTT. Translating it yields CASSLGGPGYTEAFF.

The V call is TRBV19, the J call TRBJ1-3; tentative D call: TRBD1 (6 bases). The CDR3 length is 15 residues. Trimming took 4 bases from V and 2 from J, leaving 12 bases between them. CDR1 and CDR2 from the germline V gene are LNHDA and SQIVND (reference sequence). CDR3 protein: CASSSGGTTGNTIYF. In DNA form, the CDR3 reads TGTGCCAGTAGTAGCGGGGGGACAACTGGAAACACCATATATTTT. Drawing the rest from reference TRBV19 and TRBJ1-3, the complete variable domain is DGGITQSPKYLFRKEGQNVTLSCEQNLNHDAMYWYRQDPGQGLRLIYYSQIVNDFQKGDIAEGYSVSREKKESFPLTVTSAQKNPTAFYLCASSSGGTTGNTIYFGEGSWLTVV.

This chain uses TRBV5-5 with TRBJ2-5; no definite D call. V lost 2 bases and J 3 bases, leaving 8 bases between the germline ends. Germline V CDR1 and CDR2: SGHKS, YYEKEE (reference sequence). There are 13 residues in the CDR3. The CDR3 reads CASSFASEETQYF. The DNA of the CDR3 is TGTGCCAGCAGCTTTGCCAGTGAAGAGACCCAGTACTTC.

The DNA of the CDR3 is TGTGCCAGCAGTTTAGGAGGGTTCAATCAGCCCCAGCATTTT. Protein: CASSLGGFNQPQHF. The V and J genes are TRBV27 and TRBJ1-5; D gene ambiguous. V was shortened by 2 bases and J by 3 bases, with 8 bases between the two germline ends. The V gene's germline CDR1 is MNHEY and CDR2 SMNVEV (reference sequence). This CDR3 spans 14 amino acids.

This chain joins TRBV6-1 and TRBJ2-5, with TRBD2 matching over 7 bases. Germline CDR1 and CDR2: MNHNS and SASEGT. The CDR3 consists of 17 residues. The V segment lost 1 base and the J segment 4 bases; nucleotides outside the gene matches: 12. The CDR3 spells CASSEVGSMGGIETQYF. The CDR3 DNA sequence: TGTGCCAGCAGTGAAGTCGGGTCAATGGGGGGGATAGAGACCCAGTACTTC.

The chain's CDR3 is CASSRGVDYGYTF. CDR3 in DNA: TGTGCCAGCAGTAGGGGCGTTGACTATGGCTACACCTTC. The V and J genes are TRBV6-5 and TRBJ1-2; a weak D match, TRBD1 (5 bases). Trimming took 5 bases from V and 3 from J, leaving 10 bases between them. The CDR3 has 13 residues. From germline, CDR1 is MNHEY and CDR2 SVGAGI.

V usage is TRBV18 and J usage is TRBJ1-1, with TRBD1 as a possible D gene (5 bases). Germline V gene lookup returns CDR1 KGHSH and CDR2 LQKENI. The CDR3 contains 16 residues. Trimming left V 2 bases short and J 0 bases short, with 13 bases between. The CDR3 here is CASSPGGTNLNTEAFF. The DNA of the CDR3 is TGTGCCAGCTCACCAGGGGGTACGAACCTGAACACTGAAGCTTTCTTT.

This clone was seen once. This CDR3 is CASSRTSVGMRTGELFF. CDR3 DNA: TGTGCCAGCAGTAGGACTAGCGTGGGGATGAGGACCGGGGAGCTGTTTTTT. The chain combines TRBV7-2 with TRBJ2-2, with TRBD2 matching 9 bases. V lost 6 bases to trimming and J lost 5 bases; unmatched junction nucleotides: 13. The CDR3 extends over 17 amino acids. The germline gives CDR1 SGHTA, CDR2 FQGNSA.

The rearrangement uses TRBV7-9 and TRBJ2-7; 7 nucleotides agree with TRBD1. V lost 5 bases to trimming and J lost 2 bases; unmatched junction nucleotides: 3. Germline-derived CDR1 and CDR2 are SEHNR and FQNEAQ (reference sequence). The CDR3 consists of 13 residues. The CDR3 loop is CASSRDSPYEQYF. The CDR3 DNA reads TGTGCCAGCAGCCGGGACAGTCCCTACGAGCAGTACTTC.

The V gene is TRBV5-6, the J gene TRBJ2-5; the match to TRBD2 covers 8 bases. The length of the CDR3 is 15 residues. The trim removed 1 base at V and 5 bases at J, leaving 7 bases unmatched. Germline CDR1 and CDR2: SGHDT and YYEEEE. Here the CDR3 DNA reads TGTGCCAGCAGCTTGAGTCGGGGGGGCCTGGAGACCCAGTACTTC. Residues: CASSLSRGGLETQYF.

The gene calls are TRBV19 and TRBJ2-2; TRBD2 matches at 9 bases. There are 17 residues in the CDR3. The germline V gene has CDR1 LNHDA and CDR2 SQIVND (reference sequence). J lost 1 base, V lost 9 bases, and 12 bases had no gene match. Written as DNA, the CDR3 is TGTGCCAGCATGTTAGCGGGGGCAGGGATGAACACCGGGGAGCTGTTTTTT. It translates to CASMLAGAGMNTGELFF.

The rearrangement joins TRBV27 to TRBJ2-5; tentative D call: TRBD2 (6 bases). Deletions cut 7 bases from V and 1 base from J, with 19 bases between. The V gene's germline CDR1 is MNHEY and CDR2 SMNVEV (reference sequence). The length of the CDR3 is 16 residues. CDR3 in amino acids: CASKEFWNGGQETQYF. The CDR3 DNA follows: TGTGCCAGCAAGGAGTTCTGGAACGGGGGCCAAGAGACCCAGTACTTC.

The chain couples TRBV4-3 to TRBJ2-5; 8 nucleotides align to TRBD1. The trim removed 1 base at V and 3 bases at J, leaving 4 bases unmatched. The CDR3 runs to 15 residues. Germline CDR1 and CDR2: LGHNA and YSLEER. CDR3 nucleotide sequence: TGCGCCAGCAGCCAAGTCACAGGGGGGAAAGAGACCCAGTACTTC. Encoded protein: CASSQVTGGKETQYF.

A few counts support this clone. V gene TRBV2 combines with J gene TRBJ1-1; D is uncertain. From germline, CDR1 is SNHLY and CDR2 FYNNEI. This CDR3 is 16 amino acids long. Between the trimmed V and J ends, which lost 7 bases and 6 bases, there was a span of 24 bases. The CDR3 DNA follows: TGTGCCAGCACTCCTCACCCTCCCATGGAAGTGGCTGAAGCTTTCTTT. It specifies CASTPHPPMEVAEAFF.